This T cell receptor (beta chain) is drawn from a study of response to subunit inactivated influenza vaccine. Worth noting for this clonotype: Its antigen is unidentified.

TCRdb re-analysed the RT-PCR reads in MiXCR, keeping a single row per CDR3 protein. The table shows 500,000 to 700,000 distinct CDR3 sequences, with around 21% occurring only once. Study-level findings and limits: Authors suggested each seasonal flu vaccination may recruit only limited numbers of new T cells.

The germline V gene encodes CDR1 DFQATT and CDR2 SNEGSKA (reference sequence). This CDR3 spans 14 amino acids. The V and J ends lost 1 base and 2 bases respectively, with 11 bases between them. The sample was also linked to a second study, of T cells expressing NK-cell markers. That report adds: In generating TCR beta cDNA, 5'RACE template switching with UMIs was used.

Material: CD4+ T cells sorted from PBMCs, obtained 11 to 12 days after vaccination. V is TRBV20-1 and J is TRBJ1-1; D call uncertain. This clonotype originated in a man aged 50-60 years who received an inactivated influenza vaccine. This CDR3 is CSARVPILNTEAFF. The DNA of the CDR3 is TGCAGTGCTAGAGTCCCGATCCTAAACACTGAAGCTTTCTTT.